This TCR beta chain was recovered during a study of T cells after yellow fever vaccination. Overall study findings and caveats: Subsequent booster samples again held most clones from primary vaccination (roughly 95% CD4, over 80% CD8).

CDR1 is KGHDR and CDR2 is SFDVKD in the germline V gene. With 6 bases removed from V and 5 bases from J, the gap between germline ends came to 13 bases. The CDR3 runs to 14 residues. Production of TCR cDNA was by 5'RACE template switching, which also added a universal primer site and UMIs. One entry per CDR3 protein, called by TCRdb with MiXCR from the 5' RACE reads. The sample has about 150,000 distinct CDR3 sequences, approximately 6.2% seen once. This clonotype was picked up many times. The antigen is undetermined. The sample in question was CD4+ T cells sorted from PBMCs, obtained on the day of the first yellow fever vaccination. The chain has TRBV24-1 and TRBJ2-1; TRBD1 is a possible D gene (6 bases). The clonotype originates from a man between 18 and 35 years old who received the YFV17D yellow fever vaccine. The CDR3 DNA is TGTGCCACCAGTAGGGGGACCGTCCACAATGAGCAGTTCTTC. It encodes CATSRGTVHNEQFF.